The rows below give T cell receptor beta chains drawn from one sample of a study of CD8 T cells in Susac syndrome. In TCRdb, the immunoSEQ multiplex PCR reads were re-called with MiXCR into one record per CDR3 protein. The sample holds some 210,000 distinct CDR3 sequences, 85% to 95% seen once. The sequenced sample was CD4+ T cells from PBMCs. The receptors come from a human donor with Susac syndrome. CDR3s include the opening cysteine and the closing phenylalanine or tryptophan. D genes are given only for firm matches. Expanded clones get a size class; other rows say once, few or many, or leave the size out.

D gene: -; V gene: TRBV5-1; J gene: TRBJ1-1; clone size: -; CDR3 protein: CASSSALMNTEAFF; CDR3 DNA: TGCGCCAGCAGCTCTGCTTTAATGAACACTGAAGCTTTCTTT
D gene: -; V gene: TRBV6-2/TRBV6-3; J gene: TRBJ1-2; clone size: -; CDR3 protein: CASSYANGYTF; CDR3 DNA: TGTGCCAGCAGTTACGCTAATGGCTACACCTTC
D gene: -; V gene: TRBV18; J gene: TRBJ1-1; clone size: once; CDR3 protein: CASSPEKEGTEAFF; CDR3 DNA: TGTGCCAGCTCACCGGAAAAAGAGGGCACTGAAGCTTTCTTT
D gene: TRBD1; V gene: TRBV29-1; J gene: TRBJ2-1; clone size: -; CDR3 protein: CSVPGQGHNEQFF; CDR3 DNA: TGCAGCGTACCGGGACAGGGGCACAATGAGCAGTTCTTC
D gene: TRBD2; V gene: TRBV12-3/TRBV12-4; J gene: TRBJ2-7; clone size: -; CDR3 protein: CASSISGLAGEQYF; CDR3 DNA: TGTGCCAGCAGTATCTCGGGACTAGCGGGGGAGCAGTACTTC
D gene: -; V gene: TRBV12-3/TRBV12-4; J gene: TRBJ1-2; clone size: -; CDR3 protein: CASSPLDSAGYTF; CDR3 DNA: TGTGCCAGCAGTCCATTGGACAGTGCTGGCTACACCTTC
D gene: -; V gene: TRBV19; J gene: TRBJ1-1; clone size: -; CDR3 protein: CATRQKQMNTEAFF; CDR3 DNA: TGTGCCACGCGACAGAAGCAAATGAACACTGAAGCTTTCTTT
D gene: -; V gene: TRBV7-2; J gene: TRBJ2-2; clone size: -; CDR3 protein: CASSLFAGNTGELFF; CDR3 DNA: TGTGCCAGCAGCTTATTCGCAGGGAACACCGGGGAGCTGTTTTTT
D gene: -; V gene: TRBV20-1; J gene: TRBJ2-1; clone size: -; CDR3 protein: CSAAHPGEDEQFF; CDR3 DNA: TGCAGTGCTGCCCACCCCGGGGAGGATGAGCAGTTCTTC
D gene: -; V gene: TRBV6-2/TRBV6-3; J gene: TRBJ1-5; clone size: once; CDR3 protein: CASVLGGNQPQHF; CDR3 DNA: TGTGCGAGCGTTTTAGGGGGCAATCAGCCCCAGCATTTT
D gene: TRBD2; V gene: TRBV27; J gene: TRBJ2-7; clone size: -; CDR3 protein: CASTAVAGPKGEQYF; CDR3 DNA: TGTGCCAGCACCGCCGTAGCGGGGCCAAAAGGGGAGCAGTACTTC
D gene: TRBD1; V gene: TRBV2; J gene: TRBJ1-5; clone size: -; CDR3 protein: CASSGGDRGGQPQHF; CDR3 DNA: TGTGCCAGCAGTGGGGGAGACAGGGGTGGTCAGCCCCAGCATTTT
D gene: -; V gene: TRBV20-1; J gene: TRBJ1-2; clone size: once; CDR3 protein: CSARWPLKEDGYTF; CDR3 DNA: TGCAGTGCTAGATGGCCGTTGAAGGAGGATGGCTACACCTTC
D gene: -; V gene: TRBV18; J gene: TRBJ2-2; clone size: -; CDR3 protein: CASSPRAAGILNTGELFF; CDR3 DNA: TGTGCCAGCTCACCGAGGGCTGCCGGGATCTTGAACACCGGGGAGCTGTTTTTT
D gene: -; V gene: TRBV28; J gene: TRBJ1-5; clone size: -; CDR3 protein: CASSTRTQPQHF; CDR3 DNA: TGTGCCAGCAGTACCCGTACACAGCCCCAGCATTTT
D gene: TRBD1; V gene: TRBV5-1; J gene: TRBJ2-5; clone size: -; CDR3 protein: CASSLNRGSQETQYF; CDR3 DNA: TGCGCCAGCAGCCTTAACAGGGGGTCTCAAGAGACCCAGTACTTC
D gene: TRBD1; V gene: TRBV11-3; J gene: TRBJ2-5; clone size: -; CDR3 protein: CASSITGGGQETQYF; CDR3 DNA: TGTGCCAGCAGCATAACAGGGGGAGGCCAAGAGACCCAGTACTTC
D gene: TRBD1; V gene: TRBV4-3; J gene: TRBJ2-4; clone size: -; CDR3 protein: CASSYDRGEVDIQYF; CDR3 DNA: TGCGCCAGCAGCTATGACAGGGGTGAGGTTGACATTCAGTACTTC
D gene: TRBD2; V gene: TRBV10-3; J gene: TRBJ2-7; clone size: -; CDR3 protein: CAISGASGDLHEQYF; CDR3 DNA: TGTGCCATCAGTGGGGCTAGCGGGGACCTCCACGAGCAGTACTTC
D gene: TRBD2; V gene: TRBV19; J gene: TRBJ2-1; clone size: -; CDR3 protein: CASSPASGGAPNEQFF; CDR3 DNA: TGTGCCAGTAGTCCCGCGTCCGGGGGGGCCCCCAATGAGCAGTTCTTC
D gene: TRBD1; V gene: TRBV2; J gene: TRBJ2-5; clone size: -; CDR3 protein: CASNKDRGIETQYF; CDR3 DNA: TGTGCCAGCAACAAAGACAGGGGGATTGAGACCCAGTACTTC
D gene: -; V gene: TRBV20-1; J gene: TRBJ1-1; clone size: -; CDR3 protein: CSAPFINTEAFF; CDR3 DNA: TGCAGTGCTCCTTTCATTAACACTGAAGCTTTCTTT
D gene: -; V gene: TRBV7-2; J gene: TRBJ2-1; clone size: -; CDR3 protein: CASSLSSSRSSSYNEQFF; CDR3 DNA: TGTGCCAGCAGCTTAAGCTCGAGCCGGTCGAGCTCCTACAATGAGCAGTTCTTC
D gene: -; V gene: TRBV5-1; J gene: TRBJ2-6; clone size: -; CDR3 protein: CASSPQTSGANVLTF; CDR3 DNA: TGCGCCAGCAGCCCCCAGACTTCTGGGGCCAACGTCCTGACTTTC
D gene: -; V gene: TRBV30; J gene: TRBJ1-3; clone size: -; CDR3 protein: CAWRTVDQNTIYF; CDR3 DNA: TGTGCCTGGAGGACAGTTGATCAAAACACCATATATTTT
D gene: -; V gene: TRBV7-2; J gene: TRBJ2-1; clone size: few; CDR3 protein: CASSLVTVYNEQFF; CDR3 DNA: TGTGCCAGCAGCTTAGTGACAGTCTACAATGAGCAGTTCTTC
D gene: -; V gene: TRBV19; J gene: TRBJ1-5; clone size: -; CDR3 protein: CASKFGHLNQPQHF; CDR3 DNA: TGTGCCAGTAAATTCGGGCACCTAAATCAGCCCCAGCATTTT
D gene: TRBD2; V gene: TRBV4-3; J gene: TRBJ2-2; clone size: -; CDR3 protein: CASSQPKLAGGPTGELFF; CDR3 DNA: TGCGCCAGCAGCCAACCGAAATTAGCGGGGGGGCCAACCGGGGAGCTGTTTTTT
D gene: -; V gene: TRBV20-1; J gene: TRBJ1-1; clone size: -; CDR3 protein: CSASREGVNTEAFF; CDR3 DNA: TGCAGTGCTAGCCGAGAGGGGGTAAACACTGAAGCTTTCTTT